The 11 T cell receptor beta chains listed next were all sequenced from one sample in a study of shared clonotypes between healthy human individuals. Sequencing used immunoSEQ multiplex PCR; TCRdb keeps in-frame clones, though not all of them. The sample records over a million clones, 70% to 80% being singletons. The sequenced material came from memory CD4+ T cells sorted from blood. Subset noted: CD45RA-negative fraction. The receptors come from a man in his late teens or twenties in good health.

The chain joins TRBV19 to TRBJ2-4, with no clear D. Trimming pared 7 bases from V and 0 bases from J, leaving 16 bases between. CDR3 length equals 16 residues. Germline CDR1 reads LNHDA; CDR2 reads SQIVND (reference sequence). The DNA for the CDR3 is TGTGCCAGTACACCGGCACGGCCTATAGCCAAAAACATTCAGTACTTC. Translation gives CASTPARPIAKNIQYF.

This sequence joins TRBV7-2 and TRBJ2-5, with D perhaps TRBD1 (6 bases). CDR3 length: 14 residues. Trimming shortened V by 5 bases and J by 5 bases, and 15 bases separated the two germline ends. Germline CDR1 reads SGHTA; CDR2 reads FQGNSA. CDR3 residues: CASSPTGTSETQYF. CDR3 nucleotide sequence: TGTGCCAGCAGCCCGACCGGGACAAGTGAGACCCAGTACTTC.

The chain carries TRBV30 and TRBJ1-6; D is uncertain. Looked up from germline, CDR1 is GTSNPN and CDR2 is SVGIG (reference sequence). Trimming took off 4 bases at V and 10 bases at J, with 14 bases between the two ends. CDR3 length: 13 residues. CDR3 loop: CAWMVGVASPLHF. Written as DNA, the CDR3 is TGTGCCTGGATGGTAGGCGTAGCATCACCCCTCCACTTT.

The chain joins TRBV9 to TRBJ2-3, with no clear D. There are 13 residues in the CDR3. The ends were cut back, 4 bases at V and 0 bases at J, with 6 bases in the middle. Germline CDR1 is SGDLS and CDR2 is YYNGEE. DNA of the CDR3: TGTGCCAGCAGCCTATCTAGCACAGATACGCAGTATTTT. Translation gives CASSLSSTDTQYF.

The chain recombines TRBV4-2 with TRBJ1-1; D ambiguous. Germline CDR1 LGHNA, CDR2 YNFKEQ. Trimming shortened V by 5 bases and J by 0 bases, and 13 bases separated the two germline ends. CDR3 length equals 15 residues. The DNA for the CDR3 is TGTGCCAGCAGCTTTGACATGGAAATGAACACTGAAGCTTTCTTT. This encodes CASSFDMEMNTEAFF.

This clone was seen repeatedly, ten times or more. The V gene is TRBV5-1, the J gene TRBJ2-2; the D call may be TRBD1 or TRBD2 (5 bases each). V lost 1 base, J lost 7 bases, and 11 bases lay in between. CDR1 and CDR2 from the germline V gene are SGHRS and YFSETQ. This CDR3 region has 14 residues. This CDR3 is CASSLRGQGGELFF. As DNA, the CDR3 is TGCGCCAGCAGCTTGAGAGGGCAGGGCGGGGAGCTGTTTTTT.

V usage is TRBV9 and J usage is TRBJ1-2, with D perhaps TRBD1 (6 bases). CDR3 length: 15 amino acids. CDR1 and CDR2 (germline): SGDLS, YYNGEE. Trimming shortened V by 2 bases and J by 4 bases, and 15 bases separated the two germline ends. CDR3 amino acids: CASSVRGGIGYGYTF. CDR3 coding DNA: TGTGCCAGCAGCGTCCGAGGGGGTATCGGCTATGGCTACACCTTC. Based on the CDR3 plus reference TRBV9 and TRBJ1-2, the full variable domain is DSGVTQTPKHLITATGQRVTLRCSPRSGDLSVYWYQQSLDQGLQFLIQYYNGEERAKGNILERFSAQQFPDLHSELNLSSLELGDSALYFCASSVRGGIGYGYTFGSGTRLTVV.

This chain joins TRBV28 and TRBJ1-5; 7 bases map to TRBD1. V was clipped by 1 base and J by 0 bases; unmatched bases: 6. In germline, CDR1 is MDHEN, CDR2 SYDVKM. This CDR3 comprises 17 residues. This chain's CDR3 is CASSLSRGANSNQPQHF. CDR3 DNA sequence: TGTGCCAGCAGTTTATCCAGGGGGGCTAATAGCAATCAGCCCCAGCATTTT.

This chain connects TRBV9 to TRBJ2-1; D unresolved. The V and J ends lost 4 bases and 9 bases respectively, with 11 bases between them. The CDR3 sequence is 12 residues long. Germline values: CDR1 SGDLS, CDR2 YYNGEE. The CDR3 region is CASSSRTGEQFF. As DNA, the CDR3 is TGTGCCAGCAGCTCACGGACGGGTGAGCAGTTCTTC.

This clone was seen many times. The chain uses TRBV7-9 and TRBJ1-6; 7 nucleotides align to TRBD1. The CDR3 runs 14 residues. Trimming at V came to 3 bases and at J to 10 bases, leaving 6 bases not matched to a gene. Germline V gives CDR1 SEHNR, CDR2 FQNEAQ (reference sequence). CDR3 coding DNA: TGTGCCAGCAGCTTGGGGACAGAGACCTCACCCCTCCACTTT. This gives the protein CASSLGTETSPLHF.

The chain is built from TRBV5-8 and TRBJ1-1; D not certain. Germline CDR1 and CDR2: SGHTS and YDEGEE. The CDR3 is 15 amino acids. Trimming removed 0 bases from V and 0 bases from J, with 9 bases in between. The CDR3 region is CASSLVQAMNTEAFF. CDR3 DNA sequence: TGTGCCAGCAGCTTGGTTCAGGCTATGAACACTGAAGCTTTCTTT.